This TCR beta chain was sequenced for a study of T cells in Graves' hyperthyroidism and ophthalmopathy. This clonotype occurred many times. Trimming took 6 bases from V and 1 from J; bases not matched to a gene: 6. This CDR3 has 15 residues. CDR1 MNHEY and CDR2 SMNVEV come from the germline V gene (reference sequence). RNA transcripts provided the source from which TCR beta CDR3 regions were amplified. Primed by the HTBI set, a first-round RT-PCR was run on the TCR CDR3. TCRdb called the multiplex PCR reads again in MiXCR, with one record for every CDR3 protein. The sample contains around 580,000 distinct CDR3 sequences, 16% of which appear only once. Uncontrolled infection, other autoimmune disease, pregnancy or lactation led to exclusion. Fresh peripheral blood, roughly 10 ml of it, supplied the PBMCs.

The chain is built from TRBV27 and TRBJ1-2, with 9 bases lining up with TRBD1. The source of this sequence is a woman aged 18-35 years with Graves' hyperthyroidism. Material for sequencing was blood. The CDR3 region is CASRPPGQGNYGYTF. The CDR3 DNA is TGTGCCAGCAGACCGCCGGGACAGGGTAACTATGGCTACACCTTC.